This T cell receptor beta chain was captured in a study of T-cell memory formation after mild COVID-19 (dated by TCRdb to 2020 to 2023). About the investigation overall: TCR sequence clusters from the two donors were largely donor specific. Longitudinal TCRalpha and TCRbeta repertoire sequencing tracked T-cell clones expanding and contracting after mild COVID-19 in a couple of donors. The cohort comprised two young, previously healthy adult volunteers, one female and one male. Results the study describes overall, beyond this receptor: SARS-CoV-2 specificity was not confirmed for the second-wave clones peaking on day 37. Clones that contracted from day 15 to 85 showed balanced CD4/CD8 phenotypes, whereas a second wave of clones that expanded from day 15 to 37 leaned towards CD4+. Contracting CD4+ clones turned up mainly in the CM and EM memory subsets, whereas EMRA was where CD8+ clones were enriched. The study included only a couple of mild cases, and larger cohorts that include severe cases with pre-infection samples were judged to be necessary. Some responding clones were detected in pre-infection memory, suggesting pre-existing cross-reactive memory T cells joined the SARS-CoV-2 response.

The junction shows trimming of 3 bases on V and 2 bases on J, plus 12 bases between the germline ends. As encoded in the germline V gene, CDR1 is SGDLS while CDR2 is YYNGEE. Including the terminal cysteine and phenylalanine, the CDR3 comprises 14 residues. Of the read, only the CDR3 DNA is kept; its 42 bases are in frame from base 1. Sequencing took place on an Illumina NovaSeq 6000. Using 5'RACE with constant-segment primers, TCRalpha and TCRbeta cDNA libraries were constructed, with sample barcodes and unique molecular identifiers added in the process. RNA was extracted from every sample with Trizol reagent. Amplification of the libraries took two PCR steps, and the second step added a second sample barcode plus Illumina TruSeq adapters. The libraries were sequenced on an Illumina NovaSeq using 2 x 150 bp paired-end reads. The study's processing was this. Demultiplexing of reads and collapsing into UMI-guided consensus sequences were performed with migec v1.2.7. Using mixcr v2.1.11, UMI consensuses were aligned to TRA and TRB V and J templates and then assembled into clonotypes. A clonotype was counted as expanded or contracted only if both edgeR and NoisET called the change significant, with noise models trained on biological replicates. For edgeR calls, a false discovery rate-adjusted p below 0.01 and a log2 fold-change threshold of 1 were applied. As an exploratory analysis of dynamics, max-normalized trajectories of the 1000 most abundant clonotypes were examined by PCA with hierarchical clustering. The CD4 or CD8 phenotype of responding clones was assigned using the separately sequenced CD4+ and CD8+ repertoires. TCRdb reanalyzed the raw reads on its own, using fastp at Q25 for trimming and MiXCR for clone calling, and kept in-frame beta chains. Merged by CDR3 protein, the rows form single entries marked with the most common genes and DNA. For this entry, the V and J calls and clone size follow TCRdb and not the study's own pipeline. Recorded for this sample are approximately 500,000 distinct CDR3 sequences; 20% to 30% of them occurred a single time. The leading ten clones occupy roughly an eighth of the sample.

Ficoll-Paque density gradient centrifugation was the method used to isolate PBMCs. The table lists this clonotype with a few counts. Which antigen it targets is not known. No base-level quality is on record; no much larger clone is a single base apart. This receptor chain uses TRBV9 and TRBJ2-7; the D gene lacks a confident call. The specimen sequenced was PBMCs or a T cell subset sorted from them (not recorded which). The TCR comes from an adult woman who had mild COVID-19 (a few samples of this study predate the infection). The sample titles of this study are shuffled in the database, so cell type and time point are left out; the donor was told from shared clones. The CDR3 in this case is CASSGWELPYEQYF. The base sequence is TGTGCCAGCAGCGGTTGGGAACTCCCCTACGAGCAGTACTTC.